Included here is one TCR beta chain sequence, with context. No antigen is known for it. No qualities accompany the bases; no much larger clone lies one base away. In total, roughly 670 healthy bone marrow donors made up the cohort. All cohort members were sampled while nominally healthy, although unrecorded immune exposures were likely present. The donor tested CMV seropositive and was one of the 289 seropositive cohort members. A peripheral blood sample was collected from each donor, and TCR beta sequencing was performed on peripheral blood mononuclear cells. The Qiagen DNeasy Blood Extraction Kit was used to extract genomic DNA from the blood cell samples. From cysteine to phenylalanine, the CDR3 is 14 amino acids long. Only the CDR3 DNA stays, 42 bases, in frame from base 1. V gives up 0 bases and J gives up 4 bases, and the segment between their germline ends measures 9 bases. According to the germline V gene, CDR1 reads ENHRY and CDR2 reads SYGVKD.

The data derive from a study of cytomegalovirus exposure and HLA in healthy donors (dated by TCRdb to 2017 to 2019). Notes on the research overall: According to an earlier analysis of a few hundred of the donors, 150 million to 200 million T cells yielded 117 million unique TCR beta sequences and about 300 Gb of sequence data. Donor age, sex, ethnicity and CMV serostatus were compiled alongside the repertoire data. Of the roughly 400 genotyped donors, approximately 80% were placed in the genetic ancestry cluster associated with self-reported Caucasian donors. An early release that covered several hundred HLA-typed donors contained around 330 gigabases of sequencing data and 80 million or so unique TCR sequences. The number of typed donors differed by locus: about 629-630 for A, B, C, DRB1 and DQB1; approximately 530 for DQA1; 606 for DPA1; and some 430 for DPB1. In a later analysis, previously published TCR beta repertoires from 500 to 750 donors were re-analyzed and high-resolution HLA genotyping was added so that TCR occurrence patterns could be studied. In a later genetic analysis, genome-wide SNP genotypes for about 55% of the roughly 700 donors were used, and that subset was treated as a discovery cohort. High-throughput TCR immunosequencing, statistical association of individual TCRs with disease status, and machine learning were combined to predict cytomegalovirus infection status. All discovery cohort repertoires had been generated using a single sequencing platform. The study aimed to test whether cataloging public T cell receptors could reveal signatures of past pathogen exposure. The later analysis used no new phenotypic data to find candidate immune exposures, relying instead on TCR beta sequences and their occurrence across donors. On average, around 200,000 unique TCR beta nucleotide sequences were sequenced per donor among about 400 genotyped donors of the cohort, with about 19% of those sequences being non-productive. The study profiled the T cell repertoires of under 700 subjects by immunosequencing and related them to cytomegalovirus serostatus. About 5 DR-DQ haplotypes were handled as single units for association and clustering, since linkage in the cohort was strong. Besides the first cohort of 500 to 700 subjects, a separate validation cohort made up of roughly 120 different subjects was used. An earlier analysis of around 540 of the donors applied high-throughput TCR beta sequencing to assess whether each TCR beta V gene segment acted as functional or pseudogenic. HLA typing included class I and class II loci at four-digit resolution.

Library preparation was by the immunoSEQ multiplex PCR assay. For the multiplex PCR, a mixture combining 60 forward primers for TCR Vbeta segments and 13 reverse primers for TCR Jbeta segments was used. The CDR3 region of rearranged TCR beta genes was amplified from genomic DNA with a multiplex PCR assay. Amplified TCR beta libraries were sequenced as 87-base-pair reads on the Illumina HiSeq System. On the authors' methods: A later analysis tallied roughly 80 million unique TCR beta chains across the 666 repertoires, and about 12 million of those chains were shared by two or more donors. A nearest-neighbor algorithm error-corrected the raw reads and collapsed the reads into unique sequences, merging closely related sequences to remove PCR and sequencing errors. V, D and J gene segments were assigned by aligning CDR3 sequences to IMGT reference sequences. Each retained sequence needed at least a six-nucleotide match to both a V gene segment and a J gene segment. A rearrangement was called productive if the CDR3 had no stop codons and remained in frame with V and J, and every other rearrangement was called non-productive. CDR3 was defined by IMGT convention, running from the second conserved V-encoded cysteine to the conserved J-encoded phenylalanine. The earlier analysis of about 530 of the donors excluded any sequence lacking an unambiguous match to a single V gene segment. In an earlier analysis of around 600 of the donors, V segments were called functional above 56.7% productive rearrangements and were called segregating when the between-donor standard deviation exceeded 5%. A statistical classification framework was built for diagnosing cytomegalovirus status from the catalog of TCR beta chain sequences. V and J gene assignment, in a later analysis, came from comparing TCR nucleotide sequences with IMGT/GENE-DB human TR gene sequences. Using the TCRdist pipeline, a later analysis assigned CDR3 sequences along with most-parsimonious VDJ recombination scenarios. In a later analysis, every TCR beta chain was defined by the combination of its CDR3 amino acid sequence and its V-gene family, and reads without a unique V-gene family were dropped. In a later analysis, 450 to 600 highly shared, low-generation-probability nucleotide sequences were removed to address suspected cross-contamination and a sequencing artifact. In a later analysis, a clonal expansion index for each public chain was calculated from normalized within-repertoire ranks of inferred template counts. Generation probabilities in a later analysis came from a VDJ recombination model fitted to out-of-frame rearrangements, and those results were checked against IGoR. In a later analysis, TCR-TCR, TCR-HLA and TCR-CMV co-occurrence was scored with hypergeometric tests, and a repertoire-size bias correction was applied to TCR pairs. To estimate false discovery rates, a later analysis permuted the HLA or CMV assignments 20 times. In a later analysis, co-occurring TCRs were grouped with DBSCAN, and TCRdist sequence similarity was added when clustering was performed within HLA-allele-positive subsets. Co-occurrence clustering excluded repertoires with fewer than 30,000 or more than 120,000 public chains, plus five with anomalous nucleotide sharing. Sourced from immuneACCESS, this table was stored by TCRdb with only in-frame sequences that have V and J called. A share of the clones is absent; for the studies checked, an unresolved V gene accounts for under half, and the remainder has no known explanation. V, J and clone size derive from that table, while D and trimming were established from the DNA sequence. The sample profile shows under 150,000 clones; about three quarters of them were found once. 1% to 1.5% of the sample lies in the top ten.

Overall study outcomes, separate from this receptor: In a later analysis, TCR association rates were found to vary across HLA loci, with the most associated TCRs seen for DRB1 alleles and the fewest for HLA-C alleles. In both the original and validation cohorts, the classifier was reported to diagnose cytomegalovirus status with high specificity and sensitivity. The 87-base-pair reads could not distinguish some IMGT-functional V segments, including TRBV6-2 and TRBV6-3, so those segments were excluded. The study gave a list of 150 to 200 TCR beta chains associated with cytomegalovirus. An association between a missense DCLRE1C variant and V-gene and J-gene trimming of TCR beta chains was found in a later genetic analysis and replicated in an independent cohort. Because HLA typing was unavailable for some donors at each locus, only the typed subset was used in association tests. The only immune exposure information available for the cohort was CMV serostatus. A later analysis found that most CMV-associated TCR beta chains appeared HLA-restricted, with HLA associations seemingly driven largely by CMV exposure. In a later analysis, HLA-associated TCR beta chains showed more clonal expansion and lower generation probabilities than non-associated chains that were equally common. A further reported finding was that TCR beta sequences accurately predicted the HLA-A and HLA-B alleles for most subjects in the first cohort. Only TCR beta chains were sequenced in this cohort, and the absence of alpha or paired-chain data limited detectable features. Most TCR sequences were observed very rarely across donors, whereas some public TCRs were present in many individuals. In vitro tests confirmed that three of the cytomegalovirus-associated TCR beta chains recognize cytomegalovirus antigens. About 17 rarely observed V segments, including chromosome 9 orphons, were excluded from the earlier analysis of just under 600 of the donors because counts were too low. In an earlier analysis of 450 to 750 of the donors, most TCR beta V segments appeared in productive rearrangements about 87% or about 30% of the time, broadly matching IMGT annotations. Sequencing depth was assumed to be roughly uniform across donors in the presence/absence analyses, though that assumption may not hold. A group of highly shared sequence variants was considered likely to be a technical artifact of the sequencing pipeline. In a later analysis, several top co-occurrence clusters were reported to appear linked to parvovirus B19, influenza, CMV and Epstein-Barr virus. Correlated functional status among segregating V segments might reflect linkage disequilibrium, but an unknown experimental factor could not be ruled out. Assigning TCR associations to individual alleles was difficult when HLA alleles, especially DR and DQ, strongly co-occurred. At a false discovery rate of 0.05, a later analysis linked some 18,000 TCR beta sequences to specific HLA alleles. The authors suggested that the approach could potentially be generalized to other disease states and immunological phenotypes. A later genetic analysis reported fewer N-insertions in productive TCRs among donors in an Asian-associated ancestry cluster than the roughly 670-donor mean.

The rearrangement joined TRBV10-3 to TRBJ2-5; TRBD2 is a weak D gene call, 6 bases matching. The source material was PBMCs. This TCR was sampled from a male donor in good health and CMV-seropositive. The DNA is TGTGCCATCAGTGAGTCCCAGGGAGGAGAGACCCAGTACTTC. Its product reads: CAISESQGGETQYF.